In its sample, the clone carrying this T cell receptor (beta chain) was seen many times. Its cognate antigen is unknown. V was trimmed by 1 base and J by 2 bases, leaving 12 bases between them. Germline CDR1 and CDR2: SGHTA and FQGNSA. The length of the CDR3 is 15 residues. The data originate from a study of T cells in Graves' hyperthyroidism and ophthalmopathy. Regarding the study as a whole: Onset of ophthalmopathy came a median roughly 6 months after the model predicted it. A model built on 13 V-J features separated ophthalmopathy from stable hyperthyroidism. Most thyroid clonotypes that were expanded above 0.001 also turned up in blood.

On the basis of clinical symptoms, serum thyroxine and TRAb, thyroid ultrasound and orbital computed tomography, diagnoses were made. The TCR beta CDR3 regions underwent amplification using RNA transcripts as the source. TCR CDR3 underwent first-round RT-PCR with the HTBI primer set. In TCRdb, the multiplex PCR reads were re-called with MiXCR into one record per CDR3 protein. The data hold about 640,000 distinct CDR3 sequences, with around 13% observed a single time. The receptor comes from a woman aged 45-65 years with Graves' ophthalmopathy. The chain combines TRBV7-2 with TRBJ2-7; D remains ambiguous. The sample taken for sequencing was blood. The CDR3: CASSLVPAKPYEQYF. Here the CDR3 DNA reads TGTGCCAGCAGCTTAGTACCGGCAAAGCCCTACGAGCAGTACTTC.